A selection of T cell receptor beta chains follows, all from one sample in a study of post-analysis software for immune sequencing data. TCRdb processed the PCR reads anew with MiXCR; each CDR3 protein has one entry. The table lists 180,000 or so distinct CDR3 sequences, roughly 30% of them singletons. Sequencing was done on a sample of blood. All receptors derive from a girl aged 2 to 17 with multiple sclerosis. The CDR3 runs from the conserved cysteine through the conserved F or W. Each record gives: D gene, J gene, V gene, clone size, CDR3 protein, CDR3 DNA. A D gene is named only where the DNA matches it firmly. Clone size is stated in some rows and not others, as once, few, many or a class when expanded.

d_call: -
j_call: TRBJ2-7
v_call: TRBV12-3/TRBV12-4
clone_size: many
cdr3_aa: CASSLTFGIVLYEQYF
cdr3_nt: TGTGCCAGCAGTTTAACCTTTGGGATAGTCCTCTACGAGCAGTACTTC

d_call: -
j_call: TRBJ2-7
v_call: TRBV5-1
clone_size: -
cdr3_aa: CASSLGREGGYEQYF
cdr3_nt: TGCGCCAGCAGCTTGGGGCGGGAAGGGGGCTACGAGCAGTACTTC

d_call: TRBD2
j_call: TRBJ2-3
v_call: TRBV3-1
clone_size: -
cdr3_aa: CASSPRSGGYTDTQYF
cdr3_nt: TGTGCCAGCAGCCCGCGTAGCGGGGGATACACAGATACGCAGTATTTT

d_call: TRBD1
j_call: TRBJ1-1
v_call: TRBV6-6
clone_size: many
cdr3_aa: CASSHTGTGQAFF
cdr3_nt: TGTGCCAGCAGTCATACCGGGACAGGACAAGCTTTCTTT

d_call: -
j_call: TRBJ1-5
v_call: TRBV30
clone_size: -
cdr3_aa: CAWSERGNQPQHF
cdr3_nt: TGTGCCTGGAGTGAGAGGGGAAATCAGCCCCAGCATTTT

d_call: TRBD1
j_call: TRBJ2-7
v_call: TRBV28
clone_size: many
cdr3_aa: CASSSGTGGSYEQYF
cdr3_nt: TGTGCCAGCAGCTCCGGGACAGGGGGTTCCTACGAGCAGTACTTC

d_call: -
j_call: TRBJ1-5
v_call: TRBV27
clone_size: few
cdr3_aa: CASSLAGPKGNQPQHF
cdr3_nt: TGTGCCAGCAGTTTGGCGGGACCTAAGGGCAATCAGCCCCAGCATTTT

d_call: TRBD2
j_call: TRBJ2-5
v_call: TRBV7-9
clone_size: many
cdr3_aa: CASSPAGSQETQYF
cdr3_nt: TGTGCCAGCAGCCCAGCGGGGTCCCAAGAGACCCAGTACTTC

d_call: -
j_call: TRBJ2-5
v_call: TRBV13
clone_size: few
cdr3_aa: CASSLEPQGNQETQYF
cdr3_nt: TGTGCCAGCAGCCTGGAACCTCAGGGAAACCAAGAGACCCAGTACTTC

d_call: -
j_call: TRBJ2-4
v_call: TRBV19
clone_size: -
cdr3_aa: CASGTSKGKNIQYF
cdr3_nt: TGCGCCAGTGGGACCTCCAAGGGCAAAAACATTCAGTACTTC

d_call: -
j_call: TRBJ1-6
v_call: TRBV5-5
clone_size: few
cdr3_aa: CASSKVGAGSPLHF
cdr3_nt: TGTGCCAGCAGCAAGGTGGGGGCGGGTTCACCCCTCCACTTT

d_call: -
j_call: TRBJ1-5
v_call: TRBV12-5
clone_size: -
cdr3_aa: CASALTGYSNQPQHF
cdr3_nt: TGTGCTAGTGCCCTGACAGGCTATAGCAATCAGCCCCAGCATTTT

d_call: -
j_call: TRBJ2-2
v_call: TRBV7-8
clone_size: few
cdr3_aa: CASTSTLVADSGELFF
cdr3_nt: TGTGCCAGCACCTCCACCTTGGTAGCGGATTCCGGGGAGCTGTTTTTT

d_call: -
j_call: TRBJ2-4
v_call: TRBV7-9
clone_size: -
cdr3_aa: CASSFGGGPVNIQYF
cdr3_nt: TGTGCCAGCAGCTTTGGAGGAGGGCCAGTGAACATTCAGTACTTC

d_call: TRBD1
j_call: TRBJ2-3
v_call: TRBV5-1
clone_size: -
cdr3_aa: CASSLVLTQGTGTQYF
cdr3_nt: TGCGCCAGCAGCTTGGTTCTCACGCAGGGGACAGGTACGCAGTATTTT

d_call: -
j_call: TRBJ1-1
v_call: TRBV20-1
clone_size: -
cdr3_aa: CSARMDTNTEAFF
cdr3_nt: TGCAGTGCGCGTATGGATACGAACACTGAAGCTTTCTTT

d_call: -
j_call: TRBJ2-5
v_call: TRBV2
clone_size: -
cdr3_aa: CASTDLPETQYF
cdr3_nt: TGTGCCAGCACCGACTTACCGGAGACCCAGTACTTC

d_call: TRBD1
j_call: TRBJ1-6
v_call: TRBV16
clone_size: -
cdr3_aa: CASSPQGAGGHSPLHF
cdr3_nt: TGTGCCAGCAGCCCCCAAGGGGCAGGGGGTCACTCACCCCTCCACTTT

d_call: -
j_call: TRBJ1-2
v_call: TRBV14
clone_size: few
cdr3_aa: CASSLTTHGVPYGYTF
cdr3_nt: TGTGCCAGCAGCCTGACTACCCACGGGGTCCCCTATGGCTACACCTTC

d_call: TRBD1
j_call: TRBJ1-1
v_call: TRBV5-1
clone_size: -
cdr3_aa: CASGPRTGRMGTEAFF
cdr3_nt: TGCGCCAGCGGCCCTCGGACAGGGCGGATGGGCACTGAAGCTTTCTTT

d_call: -
j_call: TRBJ2-7
v_call: TRBV29-1
clone_size: many
cdr3_aa: CSVGSRVSYEQYF
cdr3_nt: TGCAGCGTTGGTAGCAGGGTTTCCTACGAGCAGTACTTC

d_call: TRBD2
j_call: TRBJ2-7
v_call: TRBV12-3/TRBV12-4
clone_size: few
cdr3_aa: CASSPLTSGTAYEQYF
cdr3_nt: TGTGCCAGCAGTCCTCTGACTAGCGGGACGGCCTACGAGCAGTACTTC

d_call: TRBD2
j_call: TRBJ2-7
v_call: TRBV5-1
clone_size: many
cdr3_aa: CASSLGGLATSEQYF
cdr3_nt: TGCGCCAGCAGCTTGGGTGGACTAGCGACTTCCGAGCAGTACTTC

d_call: -
j_call: TRBJ1-1
v_call: TRBV29-1
clone_size: -
cdr3_aa: CSATTSLNTEAFF
cdr3_nt: TGCAGCGCCACCACTAGTCTGAACACTGAAGCTTTCTTT

d_call: TRBD2
j_call: TRBJ2-2
v_call: TRBV6-4
clone_size: many
cdr3_aa: CASSSGTSDTGELFF
cdr3_nt: TGTGCCAGCAGTTCCGGGACTAGCGACACCGGGGAGCTGTTTTTT

d_call: TRBD1
j_call: TRBJ1-6
v_call: TRBV20-1
clone_size: few
cdr3_aa: CSARDRGYNSPLHF
cdr3_nt: TGCAGTGCTAGGGACAGGGGATATAATTCACCCCTCCACTTT

d_call: -
j_call: TRBJ1-1
v_call: TRBV3-1
clone_size: -
cdr3_aa: CASSISTGNTEAFF
cdr3_nt: TGTGCCAGCAGCATATCGACAGGGAACACTGAAGCTTTCTTT

d_call: -
j_call: TRBJ1-1
v_call: TRBV20-1
clone_size: -
cdr3_aa: CSARRPMNTEAFF
cdr3_nt: TGCAGTGCTAGGAGACCGATGAACACCGAAGCTTTCTTT

d_call: TRBD2
j_call: TRBJ2-1
v_call: TRBV20-1
clone_size: many
cdr3_aa: CSARATRTSGGVDEQFF
cdr3_nt: TGCAGTGCTAGGGCTACGCGGACTAGCGGGGGGGTCGATGAGCAGTTCTTC

d_call: -
j_call: TRBJ1-1
v_call: TRBV5-1
clone_size: -
cdr3_aa: CASSADPDITEAFF
cdr3_nt: TGCGCCAGCAGCGCTGATCCGGATATAACTGAAGCTTTCTTT

d_call: -
j_call: TRBJ2-3
v_call: TRBV6-2/TRBV6-3
clone_size: many
cdr3_aa: CASSSASNGRDTQYF
cdr3_nt: TGTGCCAGCAGTTCAGCGTCCAACGGGAGAGATACGCAGTATTTT